The rows below give T cell receptor beta chains drawn from one sample of a study of blood T cell repertoires in COVID-19. Assay: immunoSEQ multiplex PCR; the TCRdb copy retains only in-frame clones and omits some. The profile covers approximately 220,000 clones, with about 87% appearing a single time and more than 2.5% taken by the ten largest. Sequences were obtained from PBMCs or T cells enriched from blood (not recorded which). Every receptor here comes from a woman aged 25 to 39 who had recovered from COVID-19. Each CDR3 is given with its conserved first and last residue. A D gene is named only where the DNA matches it firmly. Some rows have no size entry. The others give once, few or many, or a class for an expanded clone.

len: 18; j_gene: TRBJ2-1; d_gene: TRBD2; abundance: .; v_gene: TRBV29-1; CDR3nt: TGCAGCGTTGATTCCCGACTAGCGGGGGATGGTGCCTACAATGAGCAGTTCTTC; CDR3aa: CSVDSRLAGDGAYNEQFF
len: 15; j_gene: TRBJ2-5; d_gene: .; abundance: .; v_gene: TRBV9; CDR3nt: TGTGCCAGCACCCCCCGTCCGGGACAACAAGAGACCCAGTACTTC; CDR3aa: CASTPRPGQQETQYF
len: 12; j_gene: TRBJ1-1; d_gene: .; abundance: .; v_gene: TRBV29-1; CDR3nt: TGCAGCGTGAGAGTGGTGAACACTGAAGCTTTCTTT; CDR3aa: CSVRVVNTEAFF
len: 16; j_gene: TRBJ2-7; d_gene: .; abundance: .; v_gene: TRBV7-2; CDR3nt: TGTGCCAGCAGCTTAGTTTTGGCGGGGCCCTCCTACGAGCAGTACTTC; CDR3aa: CASSLVLAGPSYEQYF
len: 18; j_gene: TRBJ2-3; d_gene: TRBD2; abundance: .; v_gene: TRBV3-1/TRBV3-2; CDR3nt: TGTGCCAGCAGCCATCCCTCAGGGGCGGGGGGGCCGACAGATACGCAGTATTTT; CDR3aa: CASSHPSGAGGPTDTQYF
len: 13; j_gene: TRBJ2-5; d_gene: TRBD2; abundance: .; v_gene: TRBV2; CDR3nt: TGTGCCAGCAACCTGGGACTAGCGGAGACCCAGTACTTC; CDR3aa: CASNLGLAETQYF
len: 13; j_gene: TRBJ1-2; d_gene: TRBD1; abundance: .; v_gene: TRBV4-2; CDR3nt: TGTGCCAGCAGCCAGGACAGGGAGTATGGCTACACCTTC; CDR3aa: CASSQDREYGYTF
len: 15; j_gene: TRBJ2-7; d_gene: TRBD2; abundance: .; v_gene: TRBV7-3; CDR3nt: TGTGCCAGCAGCAAACTAGCGGGGGCCACCTACGAGCAGTACTTC; CDR3aa: CASSKLAGATYEQYF
len: 12; j_gene: TRBJ2-7; d_gene: .; abundance: .; v_gene: TRBV3-1/TRBV3-2; CDR3nt: TGTGCCAGCAGTCACTATTCGGACGAGCAGTACTTC; CDR3aa: CASSHYSDEQYF
len: 14; j_gene: TRBJ1-5; d_gene: TRBD1; abundance: once; v_gene: TRBV27; CDR3nt: TGTGCCAGCAGTTCTCAGGGGGCGGAATCCCCCCAGCATTTT; CDR3aa: CASSSQGAESPQHF
len: 16; j_gene: TRBJ2-3; d_gene: TRBD1; abundance: .; v_gene: TRBV27; CDR3nt: TGTGCCAGCAGTACAAGGACAGGGGTCGGCACAGATACGCAGTATTTT; CDR3aa: CASSTRTGVGTDTQYF
len: 16; j_gene: TRBJ1-2; d_gene: TRBD1; abundance: .; v_gene: TRBV14; CDR3nt: TGTGCCAGCAGCCTACTTCCGGACAGGCTTAACTATGGCTACACCTTC; CDR3aa: CASSLLPDRLNYGYTF
len: 14; j_gene: TRBJ1-1; d_gene: .; abundance: once; v_gene: TRBV3-1/TRBV3-2; CDR3nt: TGTGCCAGCCATGCGGGGGGCGCAAGTAATAGAGCTTTCTTT; CDR3aa: CASHAGGASNRAFF
len: 15; j_gene: TRBJ2-7; d_gene: .; abundance: .; v_gene: TRBV13; CDR3nt: TGTGCCAGCAGCTTAGGACCCCCGGTCTCCTACGAGCAGTACTTC; CDR3aa: CASSLGPPVSYEQYF
len: 15; j_gene: TRBJ1-2; d_gene: .; abundance: .; v_gene: TRBV19; CDR3nt: TGTGCCAGTAGTATCTCGGGGGGCGACTACTATGGCTACACCTTC; CDR3aa: CASSISGGDYYGYTF
len: 13; j_gene: TRBJ1-2; d_gene: TRBD1; abundance: .; v_gene: TRBV14; CDR3nt: TGTGCCAGCAGCCCGGACAGGGGATATGGCTACACCTTC; CDR3aa: CASSPDRGYGYTF
len: 17; j_gene: TRBJ1-3; d_gene: .; abundance: .; v_gene: TRBV9; CDR3nt: TGTGCCAGCAGCGTAGGTCGAGGGTCCCCTACTGGAAACACCATATATTTT; CDR3aa: CASSVGRGSPTGNTIYF
len: 16; j_gene: TRBJ2-3; d_gene: TRBD2; abundance: .; v_gene: TRBV5-4; CDR3nt: TGTGCCAGCAGCTTGGCCGCGCGGGGGGGCCGAGATACGCAGTATTTT; CDR3aa: CASSLAARGGRDTQYF
len: 13; j_gene: TRBJ2-7; d_gene: .; abundance: .; v_gene: TRBV5-8; CDR3nt: TGTGCCAGCAGCCTTAGTCTATCCTACGAGCAGTACTTC; CDR3aa: CASSLSLSYEQYF
len: 15; j_gene: TRBJ2-2; d_gene: TRBD1; abundance: .; v_gene: TRBV11-3; CDR3nt: TGTGCCAGCAGCCACGGACAGGGGACCACCGGGGAGCTGTTTTTT; CDR3aa: CASSHGQGTTGELFF
len: 12; j_gene: TRBJ1-3; d_gene: .; abundance: .; v_gene: TRBV6-5; CDR3nt: TGTGCCAGCACTATGACTGGAAACACCATATATTTT; CDR3aa: CASTMTGNTIYF
len: 16; j_gene: TRBJ2-3; d_gene: .; abundance: .; v_gene: TRBV4-3; CDR3nt: TGCGCCAGCAGCCAAGTTTTCGGGGGTCGCACAGATACGCAGTATTTT; CDR3aa: CASSQVFGGRTDTQYF
len: 17; j_gene: TRBJ1-4; d_gene: TRBD1; abundance: .; v_gene: TRBV5-1; CDR3nt: TGCGCCAGCAGCCCGACAGGGTCTACGCGAACTAATGAAAAACTGTTTTTT; CDR3aa: CASSPTGSTRTNEKLFF
len: 14; j_gene: TRBJ1-3; d_gene: .; abundance: .; v_gene: TRBV7-2; CDR3nt: TGTGCCAGCAGCGACCGGAGGGCTGGAAACACCATATATTTT; CDR3aa: CASSDRRAGNTIYF
len: 15; j_gene: TRBJ2-2; d_gene: .; abundance: .; v_gene: TRBV5-1; CDR3nt: TGCGCCAGCAGCTTGGCAGGGCCGAACACCGGGGAGCTGTTTTTT; CDR3aa: CASSLAGPNTGELFF